These 9 T cell receptor beta chains originate from one sample sequenced in a study of blood T cell repertoires in COVID-19. Some clones are missing from TCRdb's copy, which holds only in-frame ones; the method was immunoSEQ multiplex PCR. The sample has about 380,000 clones, 85% to 90% seen once; the top ten hold about 1.1%. Specimen: PBMCs or T cells enriched from blood (not recorded which). Source of these receptors: a woman younger than 35 who had recovered from COVID-19.

The J gene is TRBJ1-5, the V gene TRBV5-6; 12 positions agree with TRBD1. CDR1 SGHDT and CDR2 YYEEEE come from the germline V gene. This CDR3 region has 16 residues. The trim removed 5 bases at V and 3 bases at J, leaving 6 bases unmatched. The CDR3 loop reads CASSPGTGGINQPQHF. The CDR3, as DNA: TGTGCCAGCAGTCCCGGGACAGGGGGCATCAATCAGCCCCAGCATTTT.

The rearrangement links TRBV4-1 to TRBJ2-6, with 8 positions matching TRBD2. The CDR3 is 17 amino acids. Trimming took 3 bases from V and 1 from J; bases not matched to a gene: 5. Germline lookup yields CDR1 MGHRA and CDR2 YSYEKL. DNA for the CDR3: TGCGCCAGCAGCCATCCTAGCGGGTCGTCTGGGGCCAACGTCCTGACTTTC. Protein sequence: CASSHPSGSSGANVLTF.

This chain connects TRBV4-1 to TRBJ2-1; 7 bases fit TRBD2. The length of the CDR3 is 18 residues. Trimming took 1 base from V and 4 from J; bases not matched to a gene: 13. Germline V gene lookup returns CDR1 MGHRA and CDR2 YSYEKL. The DNA of the CDR3 is TGCGCCAGCAGCCAAGGAATACGGGAGGATCTCTTATACAATGAGCAGTTCTTC. Its protein product is CASSQGIREDLLYNEQFF.

This chain connects TRBV30 to TRBJ2-7; D uncertain. From germline, CDR1 is GTSNPN and CDR2 SVGIG (reference sequence). With 4 bases removed from V and 3 bases from J, the gap between germline ends came to 10 bases. The CDR3 totals 12 residues. As DNA, the CDR3 is TGTGCCTGGATCAGTCGTAACTACGAGCAGTACTTC. Residues: CAWISRNYEQYF.

V usage is TRBV19 and J usage is TRBJ2-7; 10 positions agree with TRBD2. There are 14 residues in the CDR3. The germline CDR1 and CDR2 sequences are LNHDA and SQIVND (reference sequence). The V segment lost 2 bases and the J segment 6 bases; nucleotides outside the gene matches: 4. This CDR3 is CASSISGGAAEQYF. For the CDR3, the DNA is TGTGCCAGTAGTATAAGCGGGGGGGCGGCCGAGCAGTACTTC.

The rearrangement joins TRBV6-5 to TRBJ2-7, with 8 bases fitting TRBD1. The CDR3 is made up of 14 amino acids. With V trimmed by 2 bases and J by 5 bases, 5 bases remained unmatched. Germline V gene lookup returns CDR1 MNHEY and CDR2 SVGAGI. The CDR3: CASSYPDRAHEQYF. The CDR3 coding sequence is TGTGCCAGCAGTTACCCGGACAGGGCCCACGAGCAGTACTTC.

V and J are TRBV27 and TRBJ1-2; 7 nucleotides agree with TRBD1. The length of the CDR3 is 14 residues. CDR1 is MNHEY and CDR2 is SMNVEV in the germline V gene (reference sequence). The J segment lost 8 bases and the V segment lost 2 bases, leaving 8 bases of the junction unmatched. In DNA form, the CDR3 reads TGTGCCAGCAGTTTAAACAGGGGATCGTGGGGCTACACCTTC. It encodes CASSLNRGSWGYTF.

This chain joins TRBV27 and TRBJ1-2; 7 nucleotides align to TRBD1. This CDR3 has 13 amino acids. J gave up 4 bases and V 5 bases, and 4 bases lay outside the gene matches. Germline-derived CDR1 and CDR2 are MNHEY and SMNVEV (reference sequence). CDR3 in DNA: TGTGCCAGCAGTCGGGGACAGATCTATGGCTACACCTTC. The encoded protein is CASSRGQIYGYTF.

The rearrangement links TRBV12-3 or TRBV12-4 to TRBJ2-3; D uncertain. This CDR3 spans 13 amino acids. The ends were cut back, 2 bases at V and 1 base at J, with 4 bases in the middle. The CDR3 protein is CASSLTGTDTQYF. DNA of the CDR3: TGTGCCAGCAGTTTAACAGGCACAGATACGCAGTATTTT.